Shown below are 6 T cell receptor beta chains from a single sample sequenced in a study of cytomegalovirus exposure and HLA in healthy donors. PCR amplification relied on 60 Vbeta primers (plus 13 Jbeta primers). The protocol was immunoSEQ multiplex PCR, while the TCRdb copy is restricted to in-frame clones and leaves out a portion. The repertoire consists of fewer than 150,000 clones, with approximately 80% occurring once and the leading ten covering over 0.2%. Sequences were obtained from PBMCs. All receptors derive from a man between 45 and 60 years old in good health and CMV-seronegative.

CDR3 amino acids: CAWSGQGKQYF. The CDR3 DNA is TGTGCCTGGAGCGGACAGGGAAAGCAGTACTTC. The chain links TRBV30 to TRBJ2-7; TRBD1 agrees at 8 bases. This CDR3 has 11 amino acids. Trimming removed 3 bases from V and 8 bases from J; junction bases left unmatched: 3. Germline loops: CDR1 GTSNPN, CDR2 SVGIG (reference sequence).

The rearrangement joins TRBV28 to TRBJ1-4, with D possibly being TRBD1 (5 bases). The CDR3 consists of 15 residues. The V gene lost 2 bases and the J gene lost 7 bases, with 14 bases spanning the gap. CDR1 and CDR2 (germline): MDHEN, SYDVKM. Written as DNA, the CDR3 is TGTGCCAGCAGTTTAGGTGGGCAGGGTAGTGAAAAACTGTTTTTT. It yields the protein CASSLGGQGSEKLFF.

This chain uses TRBV25-1 with TRBJ2-5, with TRBD1 matching over 7 bases. Losses at the gene ends were 4 bases for V and 5 bases for J; bases not matched to a gene: 7. CDR1 is MGHDK and CDR2 is SYGVNS in the germline V gene. This CDR3 is built from 14 residues. The CDR3 DNA follows: TGTGCCAGCAGTGTGTACAGGGGCGGGGAGACCCAGTACTTC. As protein: CASSVYRGGETQYF.

The genes are TRBV30 and TRBJ2-6, with 9 bases aligning to TRBD1. The CDR3 totals 18 residues. Losses at the gene ends were 0 bases for V and 0 bases for J; bases not matched to a gene: 6. CDR1 and CDR2 (germline): GTSNPN, SVGIG (reference sequence). The CDR3 here is CAWSVKGQGVSGANVLTF. The CDR3 bases are TGTGCCTGGAGTGTAAAGGGACAGGGAGTCTCTGGGGCCAACGTCCTGACTTTC.

V is TRBV21-1 and J is TRBJ1-1. TRBV21-1 is a listed pseudogene. CDR3 length: 14 residues. The CDR3, as DNA: TGTGCCAGCAGCGCCCGGGGTCCGAACACTGAAGCTTTCTTT. As protein: CASSARGPNTEAFF.

This clone was seen a handful of times. V usage is TRBV6-5 and J usage is TRBJ2-5; TRBD1 matches 8 bases. CDR3 length equals 15 residues. J gave up 5 bases and V 1 base, and 6 bases lay outside the gene matches. Per the germline V gene, CDR1 is MNHEY and CDR2 is SVGAGI. The CDR3 DNA reads TGTGCCAGCAGTTACTATCAGGGGGCCGGGGAGACCCAGTACTTC. It is translated as CASSYYQGAGETQYF.